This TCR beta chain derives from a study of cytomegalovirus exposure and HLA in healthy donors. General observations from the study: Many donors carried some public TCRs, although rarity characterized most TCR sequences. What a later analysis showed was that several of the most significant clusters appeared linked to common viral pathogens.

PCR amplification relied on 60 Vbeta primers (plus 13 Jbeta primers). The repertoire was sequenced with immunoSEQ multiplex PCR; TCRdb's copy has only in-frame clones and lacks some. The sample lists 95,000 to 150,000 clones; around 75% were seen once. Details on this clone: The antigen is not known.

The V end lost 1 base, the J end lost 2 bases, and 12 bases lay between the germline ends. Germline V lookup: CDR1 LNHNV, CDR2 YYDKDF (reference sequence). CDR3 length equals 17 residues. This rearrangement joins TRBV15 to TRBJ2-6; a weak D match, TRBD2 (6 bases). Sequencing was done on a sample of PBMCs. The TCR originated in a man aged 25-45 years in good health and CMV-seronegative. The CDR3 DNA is TGTGCCACCAGCAGAGGCGGAGGGCGGGCTGGGGCCAACGTCCTGACTTTC. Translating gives CATSRGGGRAGANVLTF.